This T cell receptor (beta chain) stems from a study of blood T cells in healthy people across ages. PCR was performed a second time for roughly 7 to 12 cycles using a sample-barcoded 5' primer and a J-beta primer mix. TCRdb itself ran the 5' RACE reads through MiXCR, one entry per CDR3 protein. This table has roughly 790,000 distinct CDR3 sequences, roughly 45% appearing once. The CDR3 runs 14 residues. In germline, CDR1 is MDHEN, CDR2 SYDVKM. Trimming shortened V by 3 bases and J by 7 bases, and 15 bases separated the two germline ends. Specimen: blood. The J gene is TRBJ1-2, the V gene TRBV28; a weak D match, TRBD1 (5 bases). This receptor was taken from a woman aged 55-70 years in good health. For the CDR3, the DNA is TGTGCCAGCAGTTTCCAGGGTTACAGAGCTGGCTACACCTTC. It translates to CASSFQGYRAGYTF.